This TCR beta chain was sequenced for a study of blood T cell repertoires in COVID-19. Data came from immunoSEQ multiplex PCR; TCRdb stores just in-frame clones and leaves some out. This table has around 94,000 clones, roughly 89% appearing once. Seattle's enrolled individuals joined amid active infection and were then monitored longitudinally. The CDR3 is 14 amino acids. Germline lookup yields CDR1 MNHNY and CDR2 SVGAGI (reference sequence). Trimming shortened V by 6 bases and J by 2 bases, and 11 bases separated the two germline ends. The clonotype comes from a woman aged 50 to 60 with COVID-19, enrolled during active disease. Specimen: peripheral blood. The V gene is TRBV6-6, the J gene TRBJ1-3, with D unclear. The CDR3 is CASRNTGTGNTIYF. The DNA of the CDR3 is TGTGCCAGCAGGAACACCGGGACTGGAAACACCATATATTTT.